What follows are 10 T cell receptor beta chains derived from one specimen sequenced in a study of shared clonotypes between healthy human individuals. TCRdb keeps only in-frame clones here, not all; method: immunoSEQ multiplex PCR. The sample includes approximately 840,000 clones, 90% to 97% seen only once; the top ten take under 0.3%. The naive CD8 subset, CD45RO-negative cells positively selected for CCR7, excluded terminally differentiated effector memory CD45RA+ cells. Sequenced input: naive CD8+ T cells sorted from blood. These receptors were obtained from a man aged 30 to 45 in good health.

CDR3 amino acids: CASRSGSNEQFF. DNA of the CDR3: TGTGCCAGCAGGAGCGGGTCCAATGAGCAGTTCTTC. The J gene is TRBJ2-1, the V gene TRBV7-6; D perhaps matches TRBD2 (6 bases). This CDR3 is 12 amino acids long. Germline V lookup: CDR1 SGHVS, CDR2 FNYEAQ. V shed 6 bases and J shed 6 bases, with 9 bases lying between them.

A note on this clone: The sample holds other DNA sequences that translate to the same CDR3. The genes are TRBV27 and TRBJ2-7; 8 nucleotides agree with TRBD1. The CDR3 loop spans 13 amino acids. The germline CDR1 and CDR2 sequences are MNHEY and SMNVEV (reference sequence). V lost 3 bases to trimming and J lost 3 bases; unmatched junction nucleotides: 1. The CDR3 coding sequence is TGTGCCAGCAGTTTGACAGGGGACTACGAGCAGTACTTC. Protein: CASSLTGDYEQYF.

The rearrangement joins TRBV7-8 to TRBJ2-1; maybe TRBD1 (6 bases). CDR1 and CDR2 (germline): SGHVS, FQNEAQ. This CDR3 has 17 amino acids. The V end was cut by 5 bases, the J end by 7 bases, with 24 bases between. CDR3 protein: CASSPLGQILSFNEQFF. The DNA for the CDR3 is TGTGCCAGCAGCCCCCTCGGACAGATCTTATCATTTAATGAGCAGTTCTTC.

The rearrangement links TRBV14 to TRBJ2-6, with no clear D. Looked up from germline, CDR1 is SGHDN and CDR2 is FVKESK. This CDR3 comprises 14 residues. V lost 4 bases, J lost 5 bases, and 9 bases lay in between. DNA for the CDR3: TGTGCCAGCAGCCCCCGAGAAAGGGCCAACGTCCTGACTTTC. It is translated as CASSPRERANVLTF.

The chain links TRBV5-5 to TRBJ2-7; 13 positions agree with TRBD2. The CDR3 is made up of 17 amino acids. Germline V gives CDR1 SGHKS, CDR2 YYEKEE (reference sequence). Unmatched junction bases numbered 12, after V lost 3 bases and J lost 6 bases. The CDR3: CASSYGTSGTRGREQYF. CDR3 coding DNA: TGTGCCAGCAGCTACGGGACTAGCGGGACGCGGGGGCGCGAGCAGTACTTC.

The J gene is TRBJ2-1, the V gene TRBV7-6; D is uncertain. V lost 5 bases, J lost 0 bases, and 17 bases lay in between. Germline values: CDR1 SGHVS, CDR2 FNYEAQ. The CDR3 covers 17 residues. CDR3 residues: CASSPEAATNSYNEQFF. The CDR3 DNA reads TGTGCCAGCAGCCCCGAGGCGGCAACCAACTCCTACAATGAGCAGTTCTTC.

The genes are TRBV27 and TRBJ1-5; TRBD1 agrees at 10 bases. The CDR3 covers 15 residues. The trim removed 1 base at V and 5 bases at J, leaving 2 bases unmatched. The germline gives CDR1 MNHEY, CDR2 SMNVEV (reference sequence). The CDR3 bases are TGTGCCAGCAGTTTATTGGGGACAGGGGATCAGCCCCAGCATTTT. Translating it yields CASSLLGTGDQPQHF.

The genes are TRBV11-2 and TRBJ2-1; 8 bases agree with TRBD2. V dropped 0 bases and J dropped 7; count of bases not matched to a gene: 14. CDR1 is SGHAT, CDR2 FQNNGV, per germline. The CDR3 is made up of 18 amino acids. Here the CDR3 reads CASSLDLGVGLGDNEQFF. In DNA form, the CDR3 reads TGTGCCAGCAGCTTAGATCTCGGGGTGGGACTAGGGGATAATGAGCAGTTCTTC. Full variable domain (rest looked up from reference TRBV11-2 and TRBJ2-1): EAGVAQSPRYKIIEKRQSVAFWCNPISGHATLYWYQQILGQGPKLLIQFQNNGVVDDSQLPKDRFSAERLKGVDSTLKIQPAKLEDSAVYLCASSLDLGVGLGDNEQFFGPGTRLTVL.

The rearrangement joins TRBV4-1 to TRBJ2-5; the D gene is possibly TRBD1 (5 bases). This CDR3 region has 14 residues. Germline V lookup: CDR1 MGHRA, CDR2 YSYEKL. Trimming took off 1 base at V and 2 bases at J, with 8 bases between the two ends. The CDR3 DNA sequence: TGCGCCAGCAGCCAAGCGACAGTACAAGAGACCCAGTACTTC. Amino acid sequence: CASSQATVQETQYF.

CDR3 in DNA: TGTGCCAGCAGCCTACAGACTAGCGGAAACGAGCAGTACTTC. Amino acids: CASSLQTSGNEQYF. This chain joins TRBV27 and TRBJ2-7; 9 bases agree with TRBD2. Germline CDR1 MNHEY, CDR2 SMNVEV (reference sequence). V dropped 6 bases and J dropped 5; count of bases not matched to a gene: 8. The CDR3 has 14 amino acids.